One sample yielded the 30 T cell receptor beta chains listed below, sequenced in a study of memory CD4+ T cells and cytomegalovirus serostatus. The method was immunoSEQ multiplex PCR; TCRdb's version includes in-frame clones alone and lacks a portion of them. This sample carries 60,000 to 70,000 clones, 76% of them seen once, and the ten largest clones take under 6%. The sort gate was single viable CD3+CD4+CD8-CD45RO+ cells for memory CD4+ T cells. The sample taken for sequencing was memory CD4+ T cells from blood. These receptors came from an adult in good health and CMV-seropositive.

The CDR3 nucleotides read TGTGCCAGCAGTGATCGGGGGGACTACAATGAGCAGTTCTTC. This sequence encodes CASSDRGDYNEQFF. The rearrangement links TRBV25-1 to TRBJ2-1; 7 nucleotides line up with TRBD2. After removal of 3 bases from V and 3 bases from J, the junction contained 2 bases not matched to a gene. The CDR3 spans 14 residues. Germline CDR1 MGHDK, CDR2 SYGVNS.

V is TRBV4-3 and J is TRBJ2-7; D may match TRBD1 or TRBD2 (5 bases each). V lost 4 bases and J 2 bases, leaving 9 bases between the germline ends. The CDR3 covers 13 residues. CDR1 is LGHNA, CDR2 YSLEER, per germline. This chain's CDR3 is CASSRGTAYEQYF. DNA of the CDR3: TGCGCCAGCAGCCGGGGGACGGCCTACGAGCAGTACTTC.

By share, this clone ranks as medium-sized. This rearrangement joins TRBV5-6 to TRBJ1-5, with 10 bases identical to TRBD1. CDR3 length equals 16 residues. After removal of 4 bases from V and 1 base from J, the junction contained 5 bases not matched to a gene. Per the germline V gene, CDR1 is SGHDT and CDR2 is YYEEEE. CDR3 sequence (DNA): TGTGCCAGCAGCCCCCGACAGGGGGCGAGCAATCAGCCCCAGCATTTT. Its translation is CASSPRQGASNQPQHF.

The chain uses TRBV5-1 and TRBJ2-3; the match to TRBD2 covers 7 bases. V shed 7 bases, J shed 1 base, and the junction held 3 bases outside the gene matches. There are 13 residues in the CDR3. Germline values: CDR1 SGHRS, CDR2 YFSETQ. CDR3 loop: CASAGLGTDTQYF. For the CDR3, the DNA is TGCGCCAGCGCCGGACTAGGCACAGATACGCAGTATTTT.

This chain connects TRBV5-1 to TRBJ1-4; no reliable D call. V dropped 2 bases and J dropped 3 bases, with 5 bases sitting between them. The CDR3 runs 13 residues. Germline CDR1 reads SGHRS; CDR2 reads YFSETQ. The CDR3 region has the DNA TGCGCCAGCAGCTTCGACCCTAATGAAAAACTGTTTTTT. Translating it yields CASSFDPNEKLFF.

The chain joins TRBV11-2 to TRBJ2-7, with unresolved D. Between the trimmed V and J ends, which lost 5 bases and 3 bases, there was a span of 17 bases. The CDR3 has 15 residues. Germline V CDR1 and CDR2: SGHAT, FQNNGV. CDR3 nucleotides: TGTGCCAGCAGCGCGAGCCAAGGCAGGCTCTACGAGCAGTACTTC. This translates into CASSASQGRLYEQYF.

This clone is deemed medium-sized. The V and J genes are TRBV11-1 and TRBJ2-2, with 9 bases identical to TRBD1. Per germline, CDR1 SGHAT and CDR2 FQDESV (reference sequence). This CDR3 region has 16 residues. Trimming removed 3 bases from V and 4 bases from J; junction bases left unmatched: 6. CDR3 residues: CASSLGQGIGTGELFF. CDR3 DNA: TGTGCCAGCAGCTTGGGACAGGGTATAGGCACCGGGGAGCTGTTTTTT.

The V and J genes are TRBV5-4 and TRBJ2-1, with 11 nucleotides matching TRBD2. The length of the CDR3 is 17 residues. Germline values: CDR1 SGHNT, CDR2 YYREEE (reference sequence). J gave up 4 bases and V 4 bases, and 10 bases lay outside the gene matches. The CDR3 protein is CASSPRDSGRGYNEQFF. Here the CDR3 DNA reads TGTGCCAGCAGCCCGCGGGATAGCGGGAGGGGGTACAATGAGCAGTTCTTC.

With respect to this clone: This sample includes further DNA sequences coding for the same CDR3. The chain is built from TRBV19 and TRBJ1-3; D unresolved. V shed 7 bases and J shed 7 bases, with 11 bases lying between them. This CDR3 comprises 12 residues. The germline gives CDR1 LNHDA, CDR2 SQIVND (reference sequence). The CDR3 sequence: CASKSTGNTIYF. DNA of the CDR3: TGTGCCAGTAAATCTACCGGCAACACCATATATTTT.

V and J are TRBV9 and TRBJ1-2; unclear D gene. Germline-derived CDR1 and CDR2 are SGDLS and YYNGEE. V lost 0 bases, J lost 4 bases, and 13 bases lay in between. This CDR3 comprises 15 residues. The CDR3 here is CASSVECSPIYGYTF. CDR3 coding DNA: TGTGCCAGCAGCGTAGAATGCTCCCCCATCTATGGCTACACCTTC.

The chain combines TRBV11-2 with TRBJ1-5; D may be TRBD1 (6 bases). CDR3 size: 12 residues. V gave up 9 bases and J gave up 5 bases, with 11 bases separating them. The germline CDR1 and CDR2 sequences are SGHAT and FQNNGV. CDR3 sequence reads: CASPKGDQPQHF. CDR3 coding DNA: TGTGCCAGTCCGAAGGGGGATCAGCCCCAGCATTTT.

This chain links TRBV28 with TRBJ2-5; 8 bases match TRBD1. The CDR3 totals 14 residues. The germline V gene encodes CDR1 MDHEN and CDR2 SYDVKM. J gave up 4 bases and V 7 bases, and 8 bases lay outside the gene matches. The CDR3 is CASISTGGRETQYF. The CDR3 region has the DNA TGTGCCAGCATCAGCACAGGGGGTCGAGAGACCCAGTACTTC.

The chain combines TRBV7-8 with TRBJ1-3, with D perhaps TRBD1 (6 bases). CDR3 size: 14 residues. The germline CDR1 and CDR2 sequences are SGHVS and FQNEAQ. V dropped 1 base and J dropped 8 bases, with 12 bases sitting between them. The CDR3: CASSLGSGGYTIYF. The DNA for the CDR3 is TGTGCCAGCAGCTTAGGGTCGGGGGGCTACACCATATATTTT.

The chain is built from TRBV7-2 and TRBJ2-7, with D unclear. This CDR3 contains 14 residues. Germline V lookup: CDR1 SGHTA, CDR2 FQGNSA. V lost 1 base, J lost 2 bases, and 9 bases lay in between. The CDR3 coding sequence is TGTGCCAGCAGCTTAGGTCGCACCCCCTACGAGCAGTACTTC. The encoded protein is CASSLGRTPYEQYF.

This clone was seen a handful of times. V is TRBV28 and J is TRBJ2-6; 7 bases fit TRBD1. Germline CDR1 reads MDHEN; CDR2 reads SYDVKM. J gave up 2 bases and V 5 bases, and 9 bases lay outside the gene matches. This CDR3 has 17 amino acids. CDR3 sequence (DNA): TGTGCCAGCAGTCCGGCAGGGGGAGTAACTGGGGCCAACGTCCTGACTTTC. Residues: CASSPAGGVTGANVLTF.

This clone was counted between two and nine times. The V and J genes are TRBV28 and TRBJ1-1, with D possibly matching TRBD1 (6 bases). In germline, CDR1 is MDHEN, CDR2 SYDVKM. The germline V and J ends were trimmed by 8 bases and 4 bases, with 11 bases remaining between them. There are 12 residues in the CDR3. The CDR3 coding sequence is TGTGCCAGCCACGGAGGGGGCACTGAAGCTTTCTTT. As protein: CASHGGGTEAFF.

The chain has TRBV30 and TRBJ1-2, with D possibly matching TRBD1 (5 bases). Germline-derived CDR1 and CDR2 are GTSNPN and SVGIG (reference sequence). This CDR3 spans 15 amino acids. Trimming removed 0 bases at V and 4 bases at J, with 15 bases between. Here the CDR3 reads CAWSVRGVGSYGYTF. The CDR3 DNA is TGTGCCTGGAGTGTACGGGGGGTGGGGAGCTATGGCTACACCTTC.

J is TRBJ1-2 and V is TRBV21-1. TRBV21-1 is given as a pseudogene. The CDR3 is 17 residues long. The CDR3 sequence is CASSKELCFVHNYGYTF. The CDR3 DNA sequence: TGTGCCAGCAGCAAAGAACTATGTTTTGTCCACAACTATGGCTACACCTTC.

CDR3: CASSFARGANTGELFF. The CDR3 coding sequence is TGTGCCAGCAGCTTCGCCAGGGGGGCTAACACCGGGGAGCTGTTTTTT. The chain links TRBV7-3 to TRBJ2-2; tentative D call: TRBD1 (7 bases). Trimming pared 3 bases from V and 2 bases from J, leaving 13 bases between. Germline V gives CDR1 SGHTA, CDR2 FQGTGA. This CDR3 comprises 16 residues.

Only one count was recorded for this clone. This rearrangement joins TRBV11-1 to TRBJ2-7, with 9 bases lining up with TRBD1. The CDR3 is 15 amino acids. The germline V gene has CDR1 SGHAT and CDR2 FQDESV (reference sequence). With 4 bases clipped from V and 3 bases from J, the junction kept 7 bases outside the gene matches. In DNA, the CDR3 is TGTGCCAGCAGCTCGGGACAGGGTCTGATCTACGAGCAGTACTTC. Translated, it gives CASSSGQGLIYEQYF. Full variable domain (missing parts from reference TRBV11-1 and TRBJ2-7): EAEVAQSPRYKITEKSQAVAFWCDPISGHATLYWYRQILGQGPELLVQFQDESVVDDSQLPKDRFSAERLKGVDSTLKIQPAELGDSAMYLCASSSGQGLIYEQYFGPGTRLTVT.

V and J are TRBV7-9 and TRBJ2-3; 8 nucleotides match TRBD2. This CDR3 comprises 16 residues. V shed 1 base, J shed 0 bases, and the junction held 3 bases outside the gene matches. Looked up from germline, CDR1 is SEHNR and CDR2 is FQNEAQ (reference sequence). CDR3 amino acids: CASSLDGGGSTDTQYF. The CDR3 nucleotides are TGTGCCAGCAGCTTAGACGGGGGGGGTAGCACAGATACGCAGTATTTT.

V gene TRBV11-3 combines with J gene TRBJ2-3; 10 bases map to TRBD2. CDR1 SGHNT and CDR2 YENEEA come from the germline V gene. V lost 4 bases and J lost 4; bases outside the gene matches: 5. This CDR3 has 15 residues. This CDR3 is CASSSGTSVADTQYF. CDR3 nucleotides: TGTGCCAGCAGCTCCGGGACTAGCGTCGCAGATACGCAGTATTTT.

The chain employs TRBV6-1 and TRBJ1-2; 7 bases align to TRBD1. Germline V CDR1 and CDR2: MNHNS, SASEGT. The junction had 19 bases not matched to a gene; V was cut back by 10 bases and J by 5 bases. The CDR3 sequence is 16 residues long. The CDR3 reads CATTDMDRTFSYGYTF. CDR3 DNA sequence: TGTGCCACCACTGATATGGACAGGACTTTTTCTTATGGCTACACCTTC.

The rearrangement uses TRBV19 and TRBJ2-7; 7 positions match TRBD1. J was trimmed by 3 bases and V by 3 bases; bases with no gene match: 17. The CDR3 runs 18 residues. The germline CDR1 and CDR2 sequences are LNHDA and SQIVND (reference sequence). The CDR3 loop is CASSIRRGGANHGYEQYF. CDR3 bases: TGTGCCAGTAGTATTCGACGAGGGGGCGCGAACCACGGCTACGAGCAGTACTTC.

V and J are TRBV2 and TRBJ1-4; D gene ambiguous. Germline V gene sequence: CDR1 SNHLY, CDR2 FYNNEI. This CDR3 spans 13 amino acids. V shed 4 bases and J shed 3 bases, with 6 bases lying between them. The CDR3 region is CASSGVSNEKLFF. CDR3 coding DNA: TGTGCCAGCAGTGGTGTCTCTAATGAAAAACTGTTTTTT. The variable domain in full, completed from reference TRBV2 and TRBJ1-4, reads EPEVTQTPSHQVTQMGQEVILRCVPISNHLYFYWYRQILGQKVEFLVSFYNNEISEKSEIFDDQFSVERPDGSNFTLKIRSTKLEDSAMYFCASSGVSNEKLFFGSGTQLSVL.

This sequence joins TRBV7-2 and TRBJ2-1, with TRBD2 identical over 13 bases. The V gene's germline CDR1 is SGHTA and CDR2 FQGNSA. This CDR3 is built from 15 residues. The V and J ends lost 4 bases and 6 bases, in that order; junction bases with no gene match: 3. The CDR3 protein is CASSSRLAGGNEQFF. The CDR3 DNA sequence: TGTGCCAGCAGCTCTCGACTAGCGGGGGGCAATGAGCAGTTCTTC.

This clone was seen only a few times. The chain uses TRBV27 and TRBJ2-2; D call uncertain. Germline V gene sequence: CDR1 MNHEY, CDR2 SMNVEV (reference sequence). Trimming removed 0 bases from V and 6 bases from J, with 5 bases in between. The CDR3 runs 13 residues. The CDR3 reads CASSLSAPGELFF. CDR3 coding DNA: TGTGCCAGCAGTTTATCCGCCCCCGGGGAGCTGTTTTTT.

This clone was counted at least ten times. This chain uses TRBV25-1 with TRBJ2-5; the D is unclear. V was cut by 4 bases and J by 4 bases, with 7 bases left in between. The germline gives CDR1 MGHDK, CDR2 SYGVNS. The CDR3 has 12 residues. The CDR3 DNA reads as TGTGCCAGCAGTGCCCCGGGAGAGACCCAGTACTTC. Amino acids: CASSAPGETQYF.

The V and J genes are TRBV14 and TRBJ2-2; either TRBD1 or TRBD2 may supply D (5 bases each). The V gene's germline CDR1 is SGHDN and CDR2 FVKESK. V lost 5 bases and J lost 5, with 15 bases in between. This CDR3 has 15 amino acids. CDR3 residues: CASSARDLRTGELFF. The CDR3, as DNA: TGTGCCAGCAGCGCCCGGGACCTCCGGACCGGGGAGCTGTTTTTT. Looking up the rest from reference TRBV14 and TRBJ2-2 gives the full variable domain: EAGVTQFPSHSVIEKGQTVTLRCDPISGHDNLYWYRRVMGKEIKFLLHFVKESKQDESGMPNNRFLAERTGGTYSTLKVQPAELEDSGVYFCASSARDLRTGELFFGEGSRLTVL.

The J gene is TRBJ2-2, the V gene TRBV6-6; possible D gene TRBD2, 6 bases. Looked up from germline, CDR1 is MNHNY and CDR2 is SVGAGI (reference sequence). Trimming removed 0 bases from V and 7 bases from J, with 12 bases in between. The CDR3 consists of 15 residues. This CDR3 is CASSYSAGQDGELFF. CDR3 nucleotide sequence: TGTGCCAGCAGTTACTCGGCGGGGCAGGACGGGGAGCTGTTTTTT.